Shown below are 4 T cell receptor beta chains from a single sample sequenced in a study of PD-L1 blockade in urothelial cancer. Produced via immunoSEQ multiplex PCR; TCRdb's table is partial and in-frame only. Among roughly 63,000 clones listed, 81% were seen once. Regarding time point: pretreatment peripheral blood. Sequencing was performed on PBMCs, taken around atezolizumab (anti-PD-L1) treatment. The receptors were gathered from an older man with urothelial cancer.

This clone was detected only a few times. V usage is TRBV27 and J usage is TRBJ1-2, with 7 bases identical to TRBD1. This CDR3 spans 14 amino acids. With 6 bases clipped from V and 2 bases from J, the junction kept 6 bases outside the gene matches. Per germline, CDR1 MNHEY and CDR2 SMNVEV (reference sequence). This CDR3 reads CASSPRQGNYGYTF. The CDR3 DNA reads TGTGCCAGCAGCCCCCGACAGGGAAACTATGGCTACACCTTC.

V and J are TRBV28 and TRBJ2-5; D might be TRBD2 (6 bases). CDR1 is MDHEN and CDR2 is SYDVKM in the germline V gene. Trimming removed 5 bases at V and 5 bases at J, with 21 bases between. The CDR3 contains 16 residues. The DNA of the CDR3 is TGTGCCAGCAGTCTTTATGTGGGGACTGGGGTGGAGACCCAGTACTTC. Protein product: CASSLYVGTGVETQYF. The full variable domain, with the rest looked up from reference TRBV28 and TRBJ2-5, is DVKVTQSSRYLVKRTGEKVFLECVQDMDHENMFWYRQDPGLGLRLIYFSYDVKMKEKGDIPEGYSVSREKKERFSLILESASTNQTSMYLCASSLYVGTGVETQYFGPGTRLLVL.

This clone came up a few times. This rearrangement joins TRBV10-2 to TRBJ2-7; 8 bases are a match to TRBD1. V lost 1 base, J lost 10 bases, and 15 bases stayed unmatched. This CDR3 spans 16 amino acids. Germline V gene data show CDR1 as WSHSY and CDR2 as SAAADI. CDR3 sequence: CASSEFRPTGGSRQYF. The CDR3 DNA is TGCGCCAGCAGTGAGTTCCGCCCAACAGGGGGAAGTCGCCAGTACTTC.

V is TRBV4-1 and J is TRBJ1-4; a possible D gene is TRBD1 (6 bases). The CDR3 extends over 15 amino acids. V lost 6 bases, J lost 3 bases, and 14 bases lay in between. Germline assignment: CDR1 MGHRA and CDR2 YSYEKL. Here the CDR3 reads CASSRGRQANEKLFF. As DNA, the CDR3 is TGCGCCAGCAGTCGCGGAAGACAGGCTAATGAAAAACTGTTTTTT.